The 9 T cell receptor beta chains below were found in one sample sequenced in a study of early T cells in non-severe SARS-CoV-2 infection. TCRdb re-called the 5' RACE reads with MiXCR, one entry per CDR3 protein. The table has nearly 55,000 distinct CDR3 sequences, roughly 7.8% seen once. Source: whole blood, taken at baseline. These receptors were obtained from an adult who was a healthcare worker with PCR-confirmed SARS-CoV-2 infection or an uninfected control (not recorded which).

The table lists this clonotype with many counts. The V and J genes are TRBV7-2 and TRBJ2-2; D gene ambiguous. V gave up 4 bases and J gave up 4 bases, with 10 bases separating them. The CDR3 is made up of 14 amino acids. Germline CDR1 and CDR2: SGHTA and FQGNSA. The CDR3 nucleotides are TGTGCCAGCAGCTCCTTCCGAAGCACCGGGGAGCTGTTTTTT. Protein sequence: CASSSFRSTGELFF.

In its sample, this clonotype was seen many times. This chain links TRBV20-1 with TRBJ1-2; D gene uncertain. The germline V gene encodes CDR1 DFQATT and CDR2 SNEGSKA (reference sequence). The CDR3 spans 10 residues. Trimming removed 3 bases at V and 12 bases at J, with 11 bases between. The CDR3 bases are TGCAGTGCTAGGAGGAACACCCACACCTTC. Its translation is CSARRNTHTF.

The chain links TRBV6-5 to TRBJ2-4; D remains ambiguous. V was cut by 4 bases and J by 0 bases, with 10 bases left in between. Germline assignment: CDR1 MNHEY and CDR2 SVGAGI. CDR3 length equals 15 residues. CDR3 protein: CASSSQPPAKNIQYF. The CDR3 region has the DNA TGTGCCAGCAGTTCGCAGCCGCCAGCCAAAAACATTCAGTACTTC.

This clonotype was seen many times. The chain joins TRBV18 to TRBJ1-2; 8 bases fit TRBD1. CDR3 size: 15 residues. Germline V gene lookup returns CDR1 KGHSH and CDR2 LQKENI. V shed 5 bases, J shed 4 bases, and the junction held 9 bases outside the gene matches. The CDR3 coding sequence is TGTGCCAGCTCAGATATGGACAGGGCGGCCTATGGCTACACCTTC. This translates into CASSDMDRAAYGYTF.

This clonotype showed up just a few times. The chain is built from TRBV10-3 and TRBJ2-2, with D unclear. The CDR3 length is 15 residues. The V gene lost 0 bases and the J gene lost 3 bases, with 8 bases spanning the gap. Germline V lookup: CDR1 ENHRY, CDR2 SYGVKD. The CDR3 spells CAISESGSYTGELFF. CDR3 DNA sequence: TGTGCCATCAGTGAGTCTGGCAGTTACACCGGGGAGCTGTTTTTT.

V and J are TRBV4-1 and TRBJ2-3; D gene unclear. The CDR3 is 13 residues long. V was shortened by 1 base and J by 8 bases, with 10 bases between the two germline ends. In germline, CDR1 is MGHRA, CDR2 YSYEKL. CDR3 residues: CASSQAEQTTQYF. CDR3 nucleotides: TGCGCCAGCAGCCAAGCAGAGCAAACTACGCAGTATTTT.

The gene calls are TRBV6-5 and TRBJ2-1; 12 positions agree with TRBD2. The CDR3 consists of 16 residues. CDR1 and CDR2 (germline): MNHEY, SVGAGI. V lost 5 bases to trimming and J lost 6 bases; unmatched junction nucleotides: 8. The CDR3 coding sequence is TGTGCCAGCAGTCTCGCGACTAGCGGGAGAAGCAATGAGCAGTTCTTC. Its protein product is CASSLATSGRSNEQFF.

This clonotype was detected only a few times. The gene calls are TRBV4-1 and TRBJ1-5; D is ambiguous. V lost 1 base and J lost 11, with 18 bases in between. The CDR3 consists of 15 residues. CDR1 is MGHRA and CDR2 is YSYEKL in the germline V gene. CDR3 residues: CASSQVGQVRKAQHF. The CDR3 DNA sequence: TGCGCCAGCAGCCAAGTTGGGCAAGTTCGGAAGGCCCAGCATTTT.

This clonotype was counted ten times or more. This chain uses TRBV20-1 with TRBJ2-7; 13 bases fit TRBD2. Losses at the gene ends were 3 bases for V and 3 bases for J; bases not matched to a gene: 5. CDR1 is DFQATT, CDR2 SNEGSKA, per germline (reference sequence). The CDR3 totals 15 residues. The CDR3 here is CSARGLAGNYYEQYF. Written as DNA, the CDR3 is TGCAGTGCTAGGGGACTAGCGGGAAACTACTACGAGCAGTACTTC.